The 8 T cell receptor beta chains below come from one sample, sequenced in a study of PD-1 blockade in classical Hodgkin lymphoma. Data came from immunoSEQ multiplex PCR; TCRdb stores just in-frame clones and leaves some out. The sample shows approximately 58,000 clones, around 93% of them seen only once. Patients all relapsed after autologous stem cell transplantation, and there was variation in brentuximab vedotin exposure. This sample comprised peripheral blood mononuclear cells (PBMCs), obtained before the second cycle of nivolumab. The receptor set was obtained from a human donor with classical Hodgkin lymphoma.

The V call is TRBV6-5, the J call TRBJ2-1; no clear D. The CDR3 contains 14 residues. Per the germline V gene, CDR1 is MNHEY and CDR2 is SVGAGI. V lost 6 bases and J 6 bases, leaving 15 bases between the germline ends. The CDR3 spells CASSRSLPLNEQFF. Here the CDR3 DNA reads TGTGCCAGCAGCCGGTCACTACCGCTCAATGAGCAGTTCTTC.

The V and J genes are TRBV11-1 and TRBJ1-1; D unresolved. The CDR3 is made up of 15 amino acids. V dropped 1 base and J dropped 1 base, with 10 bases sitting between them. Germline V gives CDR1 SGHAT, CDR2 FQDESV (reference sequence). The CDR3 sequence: CASSLGARWNTEAFF. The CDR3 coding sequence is TGTGCCAGCAGCTTAGGGGCCAGGTGGAACACTGAAGCTTTCTTT.

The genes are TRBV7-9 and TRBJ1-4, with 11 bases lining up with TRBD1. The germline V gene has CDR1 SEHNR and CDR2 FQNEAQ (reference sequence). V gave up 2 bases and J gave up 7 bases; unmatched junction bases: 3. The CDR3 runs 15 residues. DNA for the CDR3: TGTGCCAGCAGCTTACCCGGGACAGGGGGTGAAAAACTGTTTTTT. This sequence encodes CASSLPGTGGEKLFF.

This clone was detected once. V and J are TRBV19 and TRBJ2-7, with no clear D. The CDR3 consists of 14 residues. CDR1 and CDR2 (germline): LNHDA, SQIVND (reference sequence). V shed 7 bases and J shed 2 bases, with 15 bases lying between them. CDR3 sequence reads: CASKNVGTAYEQYF. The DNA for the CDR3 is TGTGCCAGTAAAAATGTCGGCACCGCCTACGAGCAGTACTTC.

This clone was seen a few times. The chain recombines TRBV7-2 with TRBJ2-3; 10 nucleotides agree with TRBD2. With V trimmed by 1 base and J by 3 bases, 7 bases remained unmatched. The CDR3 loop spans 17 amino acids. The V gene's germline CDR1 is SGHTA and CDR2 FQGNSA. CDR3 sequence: CASSLVLAGARTDTQYF. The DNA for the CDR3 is TGTGCCAGCAGCTTAGTCCTAGCGGGAGCCCGGACAGATACGCAGTATTTT.

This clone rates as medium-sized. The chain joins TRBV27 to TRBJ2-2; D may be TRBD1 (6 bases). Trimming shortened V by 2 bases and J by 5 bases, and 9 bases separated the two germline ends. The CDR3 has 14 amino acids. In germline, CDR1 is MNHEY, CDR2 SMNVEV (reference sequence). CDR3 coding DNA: TGTGCCAGCAGTTTAGGGGACACAACCGGGGAGCTGTTTTTT. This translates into CASSLGDTTGELFF.

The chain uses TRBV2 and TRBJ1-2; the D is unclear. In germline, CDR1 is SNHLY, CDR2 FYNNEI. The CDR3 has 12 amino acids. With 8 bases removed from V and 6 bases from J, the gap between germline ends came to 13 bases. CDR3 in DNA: TGTGCCAGCGAGCGGGGTGGCCATGGCTACACCTTC. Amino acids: CASERGGHGYTF. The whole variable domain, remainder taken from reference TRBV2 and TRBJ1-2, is EPEVTQTPSHQVTQMGQEVILRCVPISNHLYFYWYRQILGQKVEFLVSFYNNEISEKSEIFDDQFSVERPDGSNFTLKIRSTKLEDSAMYFCASERGGHGYTFGSGTRLTVV.

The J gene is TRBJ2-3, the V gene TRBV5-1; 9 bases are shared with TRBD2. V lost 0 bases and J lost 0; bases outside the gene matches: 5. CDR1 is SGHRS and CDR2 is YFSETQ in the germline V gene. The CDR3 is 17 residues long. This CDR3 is CASSLGSSGKSTDTQYF. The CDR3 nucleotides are TGCGCCAGCAGCTTGGGGTCTAGCGGGAAGAGCACAGATACGCAGTATTTT.